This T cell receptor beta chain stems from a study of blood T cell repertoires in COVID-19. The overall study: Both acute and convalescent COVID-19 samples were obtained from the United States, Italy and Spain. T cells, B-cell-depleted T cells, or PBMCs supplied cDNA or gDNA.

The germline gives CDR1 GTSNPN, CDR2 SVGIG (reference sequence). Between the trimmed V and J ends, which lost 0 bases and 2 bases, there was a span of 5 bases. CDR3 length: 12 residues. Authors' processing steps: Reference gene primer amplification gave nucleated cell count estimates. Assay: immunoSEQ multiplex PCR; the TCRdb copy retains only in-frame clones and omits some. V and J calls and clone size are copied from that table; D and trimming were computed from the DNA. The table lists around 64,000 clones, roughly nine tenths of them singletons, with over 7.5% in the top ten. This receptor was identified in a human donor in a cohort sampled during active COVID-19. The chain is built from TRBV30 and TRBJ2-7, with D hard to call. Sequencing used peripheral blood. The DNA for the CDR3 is TGTGCCTGGAGTGTAACTACCTACGAGCAGTACTTC. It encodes CAWSVTTYEQYF.